Below are 25 T cell receptor beta chains sequenced from a single sample in a study of blood T cell repertoires in COVID-19. The method was immunoSEQ multiplex PCR; TCRdb's version includes in-frame clones alone and lacks a portion of them. The sample has about 180,000 clones; 70% to 90% are singletons. Sequences were obtained from peripheral blood. These receptors were collected from a man aged 50 to 60 with active or convalescent COVID-19.

The J gene is TRBJ1-2, the V gene TRBV12-3 or TRBV12-4; D is ambiguous. This CDR3 is built from 12 residues. V was shortened by 2 bases and J by 5 bases, with 6 bases between the two germline ends. CDR3 nucleotides: TGTGCCAGCAGTTTAAACGGTTATGGCTACACCTTC. It specifies CASSLNGYGYTF.

J is TRBJ2-1 and V is TRBV4-2; no firm D call. The V end lost 0 bases, the J end lost 8 bases, and 11 bases lay between the germline ends. This CDR3 contains 14 residues. Germline V gene data show CDR1 as LGHNA and CDR2 as YNFKEQ. The CDR3 here is CASSQDERSHEQFF. The CDR3 DNA follows: TGTGCCAGCAGCCAAGACGAGAGGTCTCATGAGCAGTTCTTC.

The chain's CDR3 is CASRQGITGELFF. DNA for the CDR3: TGTGCCAGTAGGCAGGGTATCACCGGGGAGCTGTTTTTT. This chain joins TRBV6-4 and TRBJ2-2, with a weak D call TRBD1 (5 bases). Germline V gene data show CDR1 as MRHNA and CDR2 as SNTAGT. CDR3 length: 13 amino acids. V lost 9 bases, J lost 4 bases, and 12 bases lay in between.

The chain recombines TRBV6-5 with TRBJ1-2; D is perhaps TRBD1 (5 bases). Germline loops: CDR1 MNHEY, CDR2 SVGAGI. Between the trimmed V and J ends, which lost 0 bases and 6 bases, there was a span of 17 bases. The CDR3 length is 16 residues. The CDR3 spells CASSYSSPGSGNGYTF. Here the CDR3 DNA reads TGTGCCAGCAGTTACTCGAGTCCAGGGTCGGGTAATGGCTACACCTTC.

J is TRBJ1-1 and V is TRBV12-3 or TRBV12-4, with a tentative D call TRBD1 (5 bases). V was cut by 5 bases and J by 1 base, with 5 bases left in between. The CDR3 runs 12 residues. The CDR3 DNA follows: TGTGCCAGCAGTGACAGGAACACTGAAGCTTTCTTT. Amino acids: CASSDRNTEAFF.

The V call is TRBV18, the J call TRBJ1-3; possible D gene TRBD1, 5 bases. The CDR3 is made up of 15 amino acids. The germline V and J ends were trimmed by 3 bases and 0 bases, with 9 bases remaining between them. CDR1 is KGHSH, CDR2 LQKENI, per germline. The CDR3 reads CASSPQGNSGNTIYF. DNA for the CDR3: TGTGCCAGCTCACCGCAGGGAAACTCTGGAAACACCATATATTTT.

The chain joins TRBV6-6 to TRBJ2-1; 11 bases agree with TRBD2. The CDR3 has 14 amino acids. The junction had 5 bases not matched to a gene; V was cut back by 2 bases and J by 11 bases. CDR1 is MNHNY and CDR2 is SVGAGI in the germline V gene (reference sequence). CDR3 DNA: TGTGCCAGCAGTTACGGGACTAGCGGACCCCAGCAGTTCTTC. This gives the protein CASSYGTSGPQQFF.

This clone was observed a handful of times. The chain employs TRBV30 and TRBJ1-2, with TRBD1 matching 7 bases. The V segment lost 5 bases and the J segment 8 bases; nucleotides outside the gene matches: 11. The CDR3 is made up of 13 amino acids. In germline, CDR1 is GTSNPN, CDR2 SVGIG (reference sequence). CDR3 amino acids: CAWARDSGLGYTF. The CDR3 DNA reads as TGTGCCTGGGCTCGGGACAGTGGTCTGGGCTACACCTTC. The full variable domain, with the rest looked up from reference TRBV30 and TRBJ1-2, is SQTIHQWPATLVQPVGSPLSLECTVEGTSNPNLYWYRQAAGRGLQLLFYSVGIGQISSEVPQNLSASRPQDRQFILSSKKLLLSDSGFYLCAWARDSGLGYTFGSGTRLTVV.

The gene calls are TRBV5-5 and TRBJ2-7, with TRBD2 identical over 7 bases. The CDR3 extends over 15 amino acids. The junction had 4 bases not matched to a gene; V was cut back by 1 base and J by 0 bases. Germline values: CDR1 SGHKS, CDR2 YYEKEE (reference sequence). Written as DNA, the CDR3 is TGTGCCAGCAGCTTGCTAGCGGACTTCTCCTACGAGCAGTACTTC. Translating it yields CASSLLADFSYEQYF.

The J gene is TRBJ1-2, the V gene TRBV19; no clear D gene. CDR1 LNHDA and CDR2 SQIVND come from the germline V gene (reference sequence). V was shortened by 5 bases and J by 3 bases, with 16 bases between the two germline ends. The length of the CDR3 is 15 residues. CDR3 region: CASSPFFQVDYGYTF. The CDR3 nucleotides read TGTGCCAGTAGTCCCTTTTTCCAGGTGGACTATGGCTACACCTTC.

The gene calls are TRBV30 and TRBJ1-6, with D possibly TRBD1 on 6 matching bases. Trimming stripped 1 base from V and 6 bases from J, with 22 bases between. Germline V gives CDR1 GTSNPN, CDR2 SVGIG (reference sequence). The CDR3 is 18 residues long. In nucleotides, the CDR3 is TGTGCCTGGAGTGCCTCCGAGGGTGTCGGGACAAGTAATTCACCCCTCCACTTT. Translation gives CAWSASEGVGTSNSPLHF.

The chain is built from TRBV19 and TRBJ1-2; no reliable D call. V lost 10 bases to trimming and J lost 2 bases, with 5 bases between them. This CDR3 region has 10 residues. Germline V gene sequence: CDR1 LNHDA, CDR2 SQIVND (reference sequence). CDR3: CANSNYGYTF. The DNA of the CDR3 is TGTGCCAACTCAAACTATGGCTACACCTTC.

V is TRBV20-1 and J is TRBJ1-2; D gene uncertain. The germline V gene has CDR1 DFQATT and CDR2 SNEGSKA (reference sequence). The CDR3 is 9 residues long. V lost 5 bases and J lost 5, with 3 bases in between. This chain's CDR3 is CSAHYGYTF. In nucleotides, the CDR3 is TGCAGTGCTCATTATGGCTACACCTTC.

In this sample, this clone turned up once. The chain carries TRBV2 and TRBJ2-3; D might be TRBD2 (6 bases). In germline, CDR1 is SNHLY, CDR2 FYNNEI. The CDR3 extends over 14 amino acids. V lost 4 bases to trimming and J lost 2 bases, with 10 bases between them. The CDR3 bases are TGTGCCAGCAGTGCACTAGCCTTCACAGATACGCAGTATTTT. Translation gives CASSALAFTDTQYF.

J is TRBJ1-3 and V is TRBV20-1; maybe TRBD1 (6 bases). CDR1 is DFQATT, CDR2 SNEGSKA, per germline (reference sequence). The V gene lost 1 base and the J gene lost 16 bases, with 11 bases spanning the gap. The CDR3 has 10 amino acids. The CDR3 is CSARGGHVYF. The DNA of the CDR3 is TGCAGTGCTAGAGGGGGACACGTGTATTTT.

The chain carries TRBV7-6 and TRBJ2-3, with D perhaps matching TRBD2 (6 bases). Per the germline V gene, CDR1 is SGHVS and CDR2 is FNYEAQ. The CDR3 has 14 residues. The V end lost 5 bases, the J end lost 6 bases, and 15 bases lay between the germline ends. The CDR3 coding sequence is TGTGCCAGCAGCCCTGCCGCAGGAGGGGATACGCAGTATTTT. Its protein is CASSPAAGGDTQYF.

The rearrangement joins TRBV18 to TRBJ2-1; 14 nucleotides agree with TRBD2. The trim removed 3 bases at V and 4 bases at J, leaving 11 bases unmatched. This CDR3 has 19 amino acids. Germline CDR1 and CDR2: KGHSH and LQKENI. The CDR3 spells CASSPLGLAGAPLYNEQFF. Here the CDR3 DNA reads TGTGCCAGCTCACCCCTGGGACTAGCGGGGGCCCCCCTATACAATGAGCAGTTCTTC.

This clone has more than one count but fewer than ten. The rearrangement links TRBV12-5 to TRBJ2-7; D is perhaps TRBD1 (5 bases). From germline, CDR1 is LGHNT and CDR2 FRNRAP. V was pared by 6 bases and J by 6 bases, with 15 bases between. This CDR3 comprises 13 residues. This chain's CDR3 is CASGTDIASEQYF. In nucleotides, the CDR3 is TGTGCTAGTGGGACAGACATCGCTTCCGAGCAGTACTTC.

The chain carries TRBV11-2 and TRBJ2-3; D is unclear. Germline loops: CDR1 SGHAT, CDR2 FQNNGV. V was pared by 2 bases and J by 0 bases, with 9 bases between. The CDR3 totals 15 residues. The CDR3 DNA is TGTGCCAGCAGCTTAACATACGGGAGCACAGATACGCAGTATTTT. The encoded protein is CASSLTYGSTDTQYF. The whole variable domain, remainder taken from reference TRBV11-2 and TRBJ2-3, is EAGVAQSPRYKIIEKRQSVAFWCNPISGHATLYWYQQILGQGPKLLIQFQNNGVVDDSQLPKDRFSAERLKGVDSTLKIQPAKLEDSAVYLCASSLTYGSTDTQYFGPGTRLTVL.

The chain uses TRBV27 and TRBJ2-1, with D perhaps matching TRBD2 (6 bases). Between the trimmed V and J ends, which lost 5 bases and 0 bases, there was a span of 17 bases. The CDR3 consists of 17 residues. Germline V gives CDR1 MNHEY, CDR2 SMNVEV (reference sequence). This CDR3 reads CASSPSHGGSSYNEQFF. The CDR3 DNA is TGTGCCAGCAGTCCATCCCACGGGGGTAGCTCCTACAATGAGCAGTTCTTC.

This chain joins TRBV18 and TRBJ2-3; TRBD2 matches at 10 bases. V trimming: 2 bases; J trimming: 6 bases; junction bases outside the gene matches: 8. CDR1 is KGHSH and CDR2 is LQKENI in the germline V gene. The CDR3 is made up of 16 amino acids. The CDR3 here is CASSPNLAGAVDTQYF. Written as DNA, the CDR3 is TGTGCCAGCTCACCAAACCTAGCGGGAGCTGTCGATACGCAGTATTTT.

The chain uses TRBV6-5 and TRBJ2-6, with D possibly matching TRBD1 (6 bases). This CDR3 spans 15 amino acids. Germline V gene sequence: CDR1 MNHEY, CDR2 SVGAGI. Trimming cost V 0 bases and J 7 bases, with 10 bases left between them. CDR3 region: CASSYSGAVANVLTF. The CDR3 region has the DNA TGTGCCAGCAGTTACTCGGGGGCCGTTGCCAACGTCCTGACTTTC.

The genes are TRBV9 and TRBJ1-2; TRBD1 agrees at 10 bases. Trimming removed 4 bases from V and 8 bases from J; junction bases left unmatched: 11. This CDR3 has 15 amino acids. Germline values: CDR1 SGDLS, CDR2 YYNGEE. The CDR3 nucleotides are TGTGCCAGCAGCCTCGACAGGGGGCAGGTTGGAGGCTACACCTTC. It codes for CASSLDRGQVGGYTF.

The chain employs TRBV5-4 and TRBJ2-7, with D possibly matching TRBD2 (5 bases). V shed 1 base and J shed 6 bases, with 20 bases lying between them. This CDR3 has 16 amino acids. Germline V gene lookup returns CDR1 SGHNT and CDR2 YYREEE (reference sequence). The CDR3 sequence is CASSLIGSGVTSEQYF. The CDR3 DNA reads TGTGCCAGCAGCTTGATCGGGTCCGGGGTGACCAGCGAGCAGTACTTC. The variable domain in full, completed from reference TRBV5-4 and TRBJ2-7, reads ETGVTQSPTHLIKTRGQQVTLRCSSQSGHNTVSWYQQALGQGPQFIFQYYREEENGRGNFPPRFSGLQFPNYSSELNVNALELDDSALYLCASSLIGSGVTSEQYFGPGTRLTVT.

The CDR3 protein is CASSQASRGQGSGYTF. The CDR3, as DNA: TGTGCCAGCAGCCAAGCCTCAAGGGGACAGGGATCGGGCTACACCTTC. V is TRBV3-1 (or the pseudogene TRBV3-2) and J is TRBJ1-2; 9 nucleotides line up with TRBD1. Germline V gives CDR1 LGHDT, CDR2 YNNKEL (reference sequence). The V and J ends lost 1 base and 8 bases, in that order; junction bases with no gene match: 11. The CDR3 loop spans 16 amino acids.